This T cell receptor (beta chain) derives from a study of OX40 agonist ivuxolimab in advanced cancers. Study information: Hepatocellular carcinoma, melanoma, renal cell or head and neck cancer occurred in dose-escalation patients.

The protocol was immunoSEQ multiplex PCR, while the TCRdb copy is restricted to in-frame clones and leaves out a portion. The sample lists 87,000 or so clones; 70% to 85% were seen once. V was clipped by 3 bases and J by 6 bases, with 8 bases between them. The germline gives CDR1 MNHNS, CDR2 SASEGT. CDR3 length: 12 amino acids. This TCR was sampled from an adult with an advanced solid tumor such as melanoma, head and neck, liver or kidney cancer. The rearrangement uses TRBV6-1 and TRBJ1-1; D gene uncertain. Sample: CD4+ or CD8+ T cells sorted from blood, taken in a trial of the OX40 agonist ivuxolimab. The CDR3 region is CASSDVSPEAFF. CDR3 sequence (DNA): TGTGCCAGCAGTGATGTGTCCCCTGAAGCTTTCTTT.